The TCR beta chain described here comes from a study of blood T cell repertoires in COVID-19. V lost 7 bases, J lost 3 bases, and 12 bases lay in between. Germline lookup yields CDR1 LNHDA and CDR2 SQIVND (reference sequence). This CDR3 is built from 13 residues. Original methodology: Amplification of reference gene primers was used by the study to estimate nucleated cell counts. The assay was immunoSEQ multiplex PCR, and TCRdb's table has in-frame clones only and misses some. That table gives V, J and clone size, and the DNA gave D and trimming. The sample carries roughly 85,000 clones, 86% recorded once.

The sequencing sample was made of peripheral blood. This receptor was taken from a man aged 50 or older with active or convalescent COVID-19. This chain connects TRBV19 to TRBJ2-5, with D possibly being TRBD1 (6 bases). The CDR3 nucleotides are TGTGCCAGTAACCCGGACAGAGAAGAGACCCAGTACTTC. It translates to CASNPDREETQYF.